This entry lists 20 T cell receptor beta chains sequenced from one sample in a study of PD-1 blockade in classical Hodgkin lymphoma (dated by TCRdb to about 2020). Taken with the paper, the label for time point translates to: cycle 1 day 1 (C1D1), immediately before nivolumab initiation. Relapse after autologous stem cell transplantation had occurred in all trial patients, and cohorts A, B and C were distinguished by prior brentuximab vedotin exposure. Magnetic negative selection with a Miltenyi CD4+ T cell isolation kit was used to purify CD4+ T cells from thawed PBMCs. The library was obtained by the immunoSEQ multiplex PCR assay. This immuneACCESS table, as held by TCRdb, lists in-frame sequences with V and J called but not all clones. Of the missing ones, under half trace to an unresolved V gene in checked studies; the others have no known cause. For this sample there are roughly 4,200 clones; 60% to 85% appear just once. The top ten hold approximately 6% of the sample.

Sequences were derived from CD4+ T cells from blood, sampled at baseline. Receptors originate from a human donor with classical Hodgkin lymphoma.

The V gene is TRBV7-2, the J gene TRBJ1-5; D ambiguous. This CDR3 spans 14 amino acids. The germline V gene has CDR1 SGHTA and CDR2 FQGNSA. The V gene lost 5 bases and the J gene lost 3 bases, with 11 bases spanning the gap. The CDR3 nucleotides read TGTGCCAGCAGCCTAGACGGGTACAATCAGCCCCAGCATTTT. Protein sequence: CASSLDGYNQPQHF.

The rearrangement uses TRBV29-1 and TRBJ1-3; maybe TRBD1 (5 bases). Trimming cost V 7 bases and J 0 bases, with 16 bases left between them. CDR3 length equals 15 residues. Germline values: CDR1 SQVTM, CDR2 ANQGSEA. CDR3 in amino acids: CSAGEGPPSGNTIYF. Here the CDR3 DNA reads TGCAGCGCCGGGGAGGGACCCCCCTCTGGAAACACCATATATTTT.

This chain joins TRBV11-1 and TRBJ1-4; 11 nucleotides align to TRBD1. This CDR3 is built from 16 residues. J was trimmed by 8 bases and V by 5 bases; bases with no gene match: 10. Germline values: CDR1 SGHAT, CDR2 FQDESV (reference sequence). CDR3 in amino acids: CASSGQGATLEEKLFF. The CDR3 coding sequence is TGTGCCAGCAGCGGACAGGGGGCGACCCTGGAAGAAAAACTGTTTTTT.

The gene calls are TRBV19 and TRBJ1-1, with 7 bases lining up with TRBD1. The CDR3 spans 15 residues. Germline CDR1 and CDR2: LNHDA and SQIVND (reference sequence). V gave up 7 bases and J gave up 1 base; unmatched junction bases: 9. The CDR3 reads CASTDWGTANTEAFF. The CDR3 DNA reads as TGTGCCAGTACCGATTGGGGGACAGCGAACACTGAAGCTTTCTTT. Supplemented by reference TRBV19 and TRBJ1-1, the full variable domain reads DGGITQSPKYLFRKEGQNVTLSCEQNLNHDAMYWYRQDPGQGLRLIYYSQIVNDFQKGDIAEGYSVSREKKESFPLTVTSAQKNPTAFYLCASTDWGTANTEAFFGQGTRLTVV.

The DNA of the CDR3 is TGTGCCAGCAGCCCTCGGACAGGGGGAAGCACAGATACGCAGTATTTT. It encodes CASSPRTGGSTDTQYF. The J gene is TRBJ2-3, the V gene TRBV7-8; 10 positions match TRBD1. CDR1 and CDR2 from the germline V gene are SGHVS and FQNEAQ. The junction had 5 bases not matched to a gene; V was cut back by 5 bases and J by 0 bases. CDR3 length equals 16 residues.

This clone has more than one count but fewer than ten. The chain uses TRBV18 and TRBJ2-5, with D possibly TRBD1 on 6 matching bases. CDR1 and CDR2 (germline): KGHSH, LQKENI. Trimming took off 3 bases at V and 5 bases at J, with 13 bases between the two ends. This CDR3 is built from 14 residues. The CDR3 nucleotides read TGTGCCAGCTCACCCCCAGGACAGTCGGAGACCCAGTACTTC. This translates into CASSPPGQSETQYF.

The rearrangement joins TRBV7-2 to TRBJ2-3; TRBD1 aligns across 10 bases. CDR3 length equals 12 residues. Germline-derived CDR1 and CDR2 are SGHTA and FQGNSA. Trimming took 2 bases from V and 14 from J; bases not matched to a gene: 4. CDR3 protein: CASSLTWDRGYF. CDR3 DNA: TGTGCCAGCAGCTTAACTTGGGACAGGGGGTATTTT.

The V and J genes are TRBV6-1 and TRBJ1-6; 7 nucleotides agree with TRBD1. V lost 2 bases and J lost 4; bases outside the gene matches: 2. Germline CDR1 and CDR2: MNHNS and SASEGT. The CDR3 has 15 residues. Here the CDR3 DNA reads TGTGCCAGCAGTGAACCGGGACAGTATAATTCACCCCTCCACTTT. Translating it yields CASSEPGQYNSPLHF.

This clone was detected a few times. The chain recombines TRBV6-1 with TRBJ2-7, with 13 bases lining up with TRBD2. Germline loops: CDR1 MNHNS, CDR2 SASEGT. After removal of 2 bases from V and 6 bases from J, the junction contained 22 bases not matched to a gene. The CDR3 sequence is 21 residues long. CDR3 sequence (DNA): TGTGCCAGCAGTGAAATCCTGGGACTAGCGGGGAGCCCCACCAGGGTCTCCGAGCAGTACGTC. As protein: CASSEILGLAGSPTRVSEQYV.

J is TRBJ2-2 and V is TRBV18; D might be TRBD1 (6 bases). The CDR3 covers 16 residues. V lost 1 base to trimming and J lost 0 bases, with 9 bases between them. Germline loops: CDR1 KGHSH, CDR2 LQKENI. CDR3 bases: TGTGCCAGCTCACCACAGTGGACAGCGAACACCGGGGAGCTGTTTTTT. It is translated as CASSPQWTANTGELFF.

V is TRBV7-9 and J is TRBJ2-1, with TRBD2 matching over 8 bases. V was pared by 9 bases and J by 6 bases, with 4 bases of the junction left unmatched. Looked up from germline, CDR1 is SEHNR and CDR2 is FQNEAQ (reference sequence). This CDR3 spans 12 amino acids. For the CDR3, the DNA is TGTGCCAGTCTGGGGACTAGCAATGAGCAGTTCTTC. Encoded protein: CASLGTSNEQFF.

The rearrangement joins TRBV29-1 to TRBJ1-3, with D unclear. The CDR3 has 13 amino acids. Germline assignment: CDR1 SQVTM and CDR2 ANQGSEA. The V end was cut by 6 bases, the J end by 0 bases, with 9 bases between. The CDR3 nucleotides read TGCAGCGTCGCGGAGAGCTCTGGAAACACCATATATTTT. Translated: CSVAESSGNTIYF.

This chain connects TRBV7-9 to TRBJ2-3; no clear D gene. With 0 bases removed from V and 3 bases from J, the gap between germline ends came to 4 bases. The CDR3 has 13 amino acids. Looked up from germline, CDR1 is SEHNR and CDR2 is FQNEAQ (reference sequence). The CDR3 DNA sequence: TGTGCCAGCAGCTTAGCGGTTACAGATACGCAGTATTTT. Amino acid sequence: CASSLAVTDTQYF.

J is TRBJ2-5 and V is TRBV4-2; perhaps TRBD2 as D (5 bases). This CDR3 is 13 amino acids long. CDR1 LGHNA and CDR2 YNFKEQ come from the germline V gene. With 4 bases removed from V and 4 bases from J, the gap between germline ends came to 10 bases. This chain's CDR3 is CASSPERLETQYF. Written as DNA, the CDR3 is TGTGCCAGCAGCCCAGAGCGGTTAGAGACCCAGTACTTC.

A few counts support this clone. This chain links TRBV5-4 with TRBJ1-2, with 8 bases matching TRBD1. J lost 7 bases, V lost 3 bases, and 5 bases had no gene match. The CDR3 loop spans 13 amino acids. The germline gives CDR1 SGHNT, CDR2 YYREEE (reference sequence). The CDR3: CASSWTGNGGYTF. The CDR3, as DNA: TGTGCCAGCAGCTGGACAGGGAATGGTGGCTACACCTTC. Full variable domain (outside the CDR3, taken from reference TRBV5-4 and TRBJ1-2): ETGVTQSPTHLIKTRGQQVTLRCSSQSGHNTVSWYQQALGQGPQFIFQYYREEENGRGNFPPRFSGLQFPNYSSELNVNALELDDSALYLCASSWTGNGGYTFGSGTRLTVV.

The chain recombines TRBV7-2 with TRBJ1-6; D is possibly TRBD1 (5 bases). Trimming took off 2 bases at V and 8 bases at J, with 13 bases between the two ends. The CDR3 is 15 residues long. CDR1 is SGHTA, CDR2 FQGNSA, per germline. This CDR3 is CASSLRDPRDSPLHF. DNA of the CDR3: TGTGCCAGCAGCTTACGCGACCCCAGGGATTCACCCCTCCACTTT.

This clone was recorded a few times. The chain is built from TRBV6-5 and TRBJ1-1; D is undetermined. CDR1 and CDR2 from the germline V gene are MNHEY and SVGAGI. The CDR3 totals 12 residues. With 8 bases removed from V and 5 bases from J, the gap between germline ends came to 12 bases. The CDR3 DNA is TGTGCCAGCTCACGGGCGAGGACTGAAGCTTTCTTT. This gives the protein CASSRARTEAFF.

The V call is TRBV29-1, the J call TRBJ2-7, with 7 bases matching TRBD1. The CDR3 covers 15 residues. The V and J ends lost 7 bases and 4 bases, in that order; junction bases with no gene match: 16. Germline V gives CDR1 SQVTM, CDR2 ANQGSEA. For the CDR3, the DNA is TGCAGCGATAAAGGCTCGCCGGGACAGCCATACGAGCAGTACGTC. Its translation is CSDKGSPGQPYEQYV.

In this sample, this clone turned up a few times. The V and J genes are TRBV7-2 and TRBJ1-1; D remains unclear. The V gene lost 2 bases and the J gene lost 0 bases, with 7 bases spanning the gap. Germline V gives CDR1 SGHTA, CDR2 FQGNSA. The CDR3 has 14 amino acids. This chain's CDR3 is CASSLRNLNTEAFF. CDR3 nucleotides: TGTGCCAGCAGCTTAAGGAACCTGAACACTGAAGCTTTCTTT.

The J gene is TRBJ2-3, the V gene TRBV28; TRBD2 matches at 7 bases. The germline V gene has CDR1 MDHEN and CDR2 SYDVKM. Trimming took 6 bases from V and 6 from J; bases not matched to a gene: 6. CDR3 length equals 13 residues. The CDR3: CASSTMTSDTQYF. The CDR3 DNA reads as TGTGCCAGCAGCACTATGACTAGCGATACGCAGTATTTT.